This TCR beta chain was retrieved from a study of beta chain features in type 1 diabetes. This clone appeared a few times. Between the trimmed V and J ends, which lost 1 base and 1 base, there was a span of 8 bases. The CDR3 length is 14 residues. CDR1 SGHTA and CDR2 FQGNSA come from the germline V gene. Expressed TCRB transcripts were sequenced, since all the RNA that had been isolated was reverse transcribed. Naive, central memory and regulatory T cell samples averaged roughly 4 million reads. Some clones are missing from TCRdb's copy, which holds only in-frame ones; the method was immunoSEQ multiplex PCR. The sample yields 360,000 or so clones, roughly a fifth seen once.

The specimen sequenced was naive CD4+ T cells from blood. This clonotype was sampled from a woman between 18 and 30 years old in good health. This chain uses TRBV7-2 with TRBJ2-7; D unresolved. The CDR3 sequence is CASSLELTSYEQYF. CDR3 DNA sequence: TGTGCCAGCAGCTTAGAACTGACTTCCTACGAGCAGTACTTC.